This T cell receptor (beta chain) was recorded in a study of identical twins (dated by TCRdb to the mid-2010s). Background for the entire study: The study deep-sequenced TCR alpha and beta repertoires from monozygotic twins, unrelated adults of various ages and cord blood to test whether fetal clonotypes persist. To rule out contamination, replicate twin experiments were performed at different times with different library preparation protocols.

Every donor was a healthy Caucasian. The study also sequenced three unrelated non-twin adults: a male aged 18 to 29, a male aged 50 to 59 and a female aged 50 to 59. Miltenyi CD45RO+ enrichment and human naive T-cell isolation kits were used to isolate memory (CD45RO+) and naive T cells from PBMC. This clonotype was counted between two and nine times. It lacks a known antigen. No base-level quality is on record; no much larger clone is a single base apart. What the authors observed across the whole study: Excess twin sharing in beta out-of-frame sequences was weaker because fewer shared sequences lowered the signal-to-noise ratio. Invariant T cells such as MAIT and iNKT could partly confound zero-insertion analyses, though diverse VJ usage argued against this for most clonotypes. Because the same donors could not be followed over many years, the conclusions relied on cross-sectional statistical analysis. Abundant cord blood beta clonotypes had fewer insertions, young adult naive repertoires showed a similar but weaker trend, and memory repertoires showed no such trend. Recombination models systematically underestimated out-of-frame TCR alpha sharing in monozygotic twins but agreed with sharing between unrelated individuals. Compared with coincidental sharing between unrelated individuals, out-of-frame TCR alpha sequences shared between twins showed an excess of sequences with low generation probability.

The CDR1 and CDR2 encoded by the germline V gene are ENHRY and SYGVKD. The CDR3 runs 16 amino acids, cysteine and phenylalanine included. Only the CDR3 portion is preserved as DNA: 48 bases, with reading frame beginning at the first base. V is clipped by 6 bases and J by 0 bases, and the sequence between their germline boundaries is 15 bases long. The method was 5' RACE. Sequenced using an Illumina HiSeq 2000. Template switching added a universal primer binding site, and the final cDNA carried a unique molecular identifier that allowed TCR cDNA molecules to be counted accurately. First-strand cDNA for TCR alpha and beta chains was synthesized from specific primers in the conserved constant-segment region. To control for contamination, every cDNA library was double barcoded, receiving both a SMART-Mk sample barcode and Illumina barcodes. TruSeq adapter sequences, together with Illumina sample barcodes, were added in two successive PCR steps. TCR alpha and beta cDNA libraries were sequenced on the Illumina HiSeq platform with custom primers. The published analysis was carried out like this. Unique molecular identifiers were extracted from raw reads with MiGEC, and CDR3 positions were determined with MiXCR. Recombination models were inferred per individual with the repgenHMM and IGoR tools using an EM algorithm. The analysis of shared clonotypes was done with the tcR package in R, with sharing normalized by the product of cloneset sizes. To study raw recombination without the effects of thymic and clonal selection, out-of-frame nonproductive sequences were analyzed. TCRdb redid the processing of the public reads, applying fastp at Q25 and MiXCR, and retained in-frame beta chains. Entries that share a CDR3 protein sequence are merged under the most common genes and DNA. The authors' filters were not applied to this entry. This sample is represented by hundreds of thousands of distinct CDR3 sequences; approximately 6% of them were singletons. 1.5% to 2% of the sample belongs to the ten largest clones.

The source is a man aged 18 to 35 in good health. The sequence joins TRBV10-3 to TRBJ2-1; the D region may be TRBD1 or TRBD2, each matching 5 bases equally. Sequenced input: naive T cells sorted from blood. The sample's cell subset or site label is to be understood as: cells isolated with a human naive T-cell isolation kit. DNA sequence: TGTGCCATCAGCTACGGCGAGGGGTTCTCCTACAATGAGCAGTTCTTC. Translated, it reads CAISYGEGFSYNEQFF.